The source of this T cell receptor (beta chain) is a study of T cell repertoires in cytomegalovirus infection. Broader study findings: CMV-specific HLA-C-restricted TCR beta clonotypes dominated the ex vivo response.

The table lists this clonotype with a few counts. The antigen remains undetermined. The CDR3 is 16 residues long. Trimming took 0 bases from V and 6 from J; bases not matched to a gene: 9. MiXCR, applied by TCRdb to the reads, yields one record per CDR3 protein. The table has around 900,000 distinct CDR3 sequences, approximately 33% seen once. The chain combines TRBV12-3 or TRBV12-4 with TRBJ2-7; TRBD2 matches at 9 bases. Sequenced here: cultured CD8+ T cells from PBMCs, sampled from culture after CMV antigen stimulation. This TCR derives from a human donor in good health (CMV status not recorded). Some clones in this sample may be carry-over from other donors' samples. The CDR3 protein is CASSLASGGTSAEQYV. CDR3 DNA: TGTGCCAGCAGTTTAGCTAGCGGGGGAACCTCTGCCGAGCAGTACGTC.